This T cell receptor beta chain appears in the sequencing data of a study of T cell responses to AZD1222 COVID-19 vaccine. This table comes from immunoSEQ multiplex PCR, and its TCRdb copy is limited to in-frame clones, with some not included. The sample contains 100,000 to 150,000 clones, roughly 89% of which appear only once. The length of the CDR3 is 15 residues. The V and J ends lost 3 bases and 3 bases respectively, with 14 bases between them. Germline values: CDR1 SNHLY, CDR2 FYNNEI. This clone was seen only once. The sample consisted of peripheral blood, taken on day 0 of MenACWY control vaccination. This rearrangement joins TRBV2 to TRBJ1-2; D gene uncertain. The sequence was obtained from an adult in good health. CDR3 nucleotides: TGTGCCAGCAGTGATTACACGGGGTTCGACTATGGCTACACCTTC. It translates to CASSDYTGFDYGYTF.